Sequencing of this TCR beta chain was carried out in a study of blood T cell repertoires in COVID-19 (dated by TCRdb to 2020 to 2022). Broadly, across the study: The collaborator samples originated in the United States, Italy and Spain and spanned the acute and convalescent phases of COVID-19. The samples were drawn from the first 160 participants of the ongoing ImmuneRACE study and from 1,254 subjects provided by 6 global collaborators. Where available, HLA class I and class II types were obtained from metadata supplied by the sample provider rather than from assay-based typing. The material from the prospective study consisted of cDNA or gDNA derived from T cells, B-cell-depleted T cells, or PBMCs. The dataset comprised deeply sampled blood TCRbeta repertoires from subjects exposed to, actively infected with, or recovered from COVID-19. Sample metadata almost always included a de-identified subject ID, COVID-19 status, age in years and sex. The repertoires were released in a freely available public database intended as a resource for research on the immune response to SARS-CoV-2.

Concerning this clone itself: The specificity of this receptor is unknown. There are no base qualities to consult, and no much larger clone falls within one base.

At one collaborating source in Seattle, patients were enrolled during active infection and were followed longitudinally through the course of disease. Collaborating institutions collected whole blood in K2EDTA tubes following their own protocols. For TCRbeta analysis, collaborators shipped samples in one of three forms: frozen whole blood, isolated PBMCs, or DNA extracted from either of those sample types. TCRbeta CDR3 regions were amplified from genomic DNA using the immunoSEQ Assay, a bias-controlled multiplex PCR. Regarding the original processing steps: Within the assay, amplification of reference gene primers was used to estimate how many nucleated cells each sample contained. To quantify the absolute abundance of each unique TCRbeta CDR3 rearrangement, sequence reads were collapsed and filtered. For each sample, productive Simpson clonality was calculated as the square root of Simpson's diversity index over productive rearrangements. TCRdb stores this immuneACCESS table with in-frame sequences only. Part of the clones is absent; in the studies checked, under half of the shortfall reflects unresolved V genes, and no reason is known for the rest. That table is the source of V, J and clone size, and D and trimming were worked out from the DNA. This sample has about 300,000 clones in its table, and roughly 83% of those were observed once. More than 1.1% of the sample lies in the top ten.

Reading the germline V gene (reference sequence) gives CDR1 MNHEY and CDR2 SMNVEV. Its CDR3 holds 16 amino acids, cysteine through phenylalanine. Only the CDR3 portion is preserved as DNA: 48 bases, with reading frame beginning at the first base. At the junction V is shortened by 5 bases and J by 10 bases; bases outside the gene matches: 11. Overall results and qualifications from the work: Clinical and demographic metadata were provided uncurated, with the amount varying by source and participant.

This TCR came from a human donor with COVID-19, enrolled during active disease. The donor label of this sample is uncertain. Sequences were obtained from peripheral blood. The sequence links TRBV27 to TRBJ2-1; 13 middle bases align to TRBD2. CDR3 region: CASSTPGLAGRREQFF. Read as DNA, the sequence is TGTGCCAGCAGTACCCCGGGACTAGCGGGGAGGAGGGAGCAGTTCTTC.